The entry below describes one T cell receptor (beta chain). Its antigen remains unidentified. This record comes from a study of T-cell memory formation after mild COVID-19. Study outcomes and limitations: Shrinking CD4+ clones resided mostly in CM and EM, and CD8+ ones in EMRA. Whether second-wave clones peaking at day 37 were SARS-CoV-2 specific went unconfirmed.

TCRdb used MiXCR to reprocess the 5' RACE reads, holding one entry per CDR3 protein. The repertoire has approximately 580,000 distinct CDR3 sequences, roughly 20% of them found once; the top ten carry approximately 12%. Germline lookup yields CDR1 SGDLS and CDR2 YYNGEE. The CDR3 loop spans 14 amino acids. Between the trimmed V and J ends, which lost 5 bases and 2 bases, there was a span of 13 bases. The TCR was taken from an adult woman who had mild COVID-19 (a few samples of this study predate the infection). Cell type and time point are not known. Sequences were obtained from PBMCs or a T cell subset sorted from them (not recorded which). V is TRBV9 and J is TRBJ1-1; D ambiguous. DNA of the CDR3: TGTGCCAGCAGGGCCTTAGAAGAAAACACTGAAGCTTTCTTT. Amino acid sequence: CASRALEENTEAFF.